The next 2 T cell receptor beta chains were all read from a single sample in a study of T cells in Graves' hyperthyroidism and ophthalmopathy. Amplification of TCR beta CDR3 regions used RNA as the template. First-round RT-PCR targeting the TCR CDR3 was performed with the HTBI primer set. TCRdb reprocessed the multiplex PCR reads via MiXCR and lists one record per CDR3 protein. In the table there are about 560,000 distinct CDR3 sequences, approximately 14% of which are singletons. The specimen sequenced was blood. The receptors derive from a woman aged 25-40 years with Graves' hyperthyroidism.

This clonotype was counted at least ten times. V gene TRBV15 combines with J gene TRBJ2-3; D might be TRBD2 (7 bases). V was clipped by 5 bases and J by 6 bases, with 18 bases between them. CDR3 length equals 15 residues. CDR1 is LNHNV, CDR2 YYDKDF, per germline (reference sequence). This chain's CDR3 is CATSPLGGARDTQYF. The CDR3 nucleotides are TGTGCCACCAGCCCCCTAGGGGGGGCACGGGATACGCAGTATTTT.

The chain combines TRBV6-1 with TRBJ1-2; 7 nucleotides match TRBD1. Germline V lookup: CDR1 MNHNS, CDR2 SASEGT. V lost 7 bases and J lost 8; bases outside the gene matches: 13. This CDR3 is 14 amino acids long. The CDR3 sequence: CASITQRGLGGYTF. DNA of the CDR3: TGTGCCAGCATCACCCAAAGGGGGCTCGGCGGCTACACCTTC.